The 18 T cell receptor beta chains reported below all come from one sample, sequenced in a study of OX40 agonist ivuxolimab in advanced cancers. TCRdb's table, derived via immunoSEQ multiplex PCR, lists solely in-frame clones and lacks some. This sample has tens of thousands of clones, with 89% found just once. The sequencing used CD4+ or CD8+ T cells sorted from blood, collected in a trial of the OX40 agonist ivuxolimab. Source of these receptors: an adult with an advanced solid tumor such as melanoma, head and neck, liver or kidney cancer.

The CDR3 region is CAWRGRSYEQYF. As DNA, the CDR3 is TGTGCCTGGAGGGGCAGGTCCTACGAGCAGTACTTC. V and J are TRBV30 and TRBJ2-7, with D unclear. Deletions cut 3 bases from V and 1 base from J, with 7 bases between. Germline assignment: CDR1 GTSNPN and CDR2 SVGIG (reference sequence). The CDR3 loop spans 12 amino acids.

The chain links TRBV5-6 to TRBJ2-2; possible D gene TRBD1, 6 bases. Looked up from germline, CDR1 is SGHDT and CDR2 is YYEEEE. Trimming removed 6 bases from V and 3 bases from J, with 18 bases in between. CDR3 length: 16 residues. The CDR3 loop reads CASTFGLDRDTGELFF. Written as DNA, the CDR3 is TGTGCCAGCACCTTTGGGTTGGACAGAGACACCGGGGAGCTGTTTTTT.

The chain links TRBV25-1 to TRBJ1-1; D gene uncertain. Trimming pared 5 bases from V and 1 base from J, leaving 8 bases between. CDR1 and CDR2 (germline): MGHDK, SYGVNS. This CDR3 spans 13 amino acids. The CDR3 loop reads CASSRVGNTEAFF. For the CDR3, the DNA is TGTGCCAGCAGTAGGGTGGGGAACACTGAAGCTTTCTTT.

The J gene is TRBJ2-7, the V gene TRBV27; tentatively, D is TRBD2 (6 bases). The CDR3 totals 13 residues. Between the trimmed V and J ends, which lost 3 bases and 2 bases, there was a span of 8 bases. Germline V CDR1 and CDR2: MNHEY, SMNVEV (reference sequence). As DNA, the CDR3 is TGTGCCAGCAGTTTGGCGGGGCCCTACGAGCAGTACTTC. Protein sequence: CASSLAGPYEQYF.

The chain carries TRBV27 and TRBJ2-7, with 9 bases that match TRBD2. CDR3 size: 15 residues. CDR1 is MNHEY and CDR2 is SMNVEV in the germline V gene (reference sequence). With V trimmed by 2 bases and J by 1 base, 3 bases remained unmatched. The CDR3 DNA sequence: TGTGCCAGCAGTTTAGGACTAGCGCTTTCCTACGAGCAGTACTTC. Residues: CASSLGLALSYEQYF.

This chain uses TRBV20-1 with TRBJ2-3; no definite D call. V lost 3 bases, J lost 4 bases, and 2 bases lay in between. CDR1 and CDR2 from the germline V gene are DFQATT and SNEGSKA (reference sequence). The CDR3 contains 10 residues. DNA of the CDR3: TGCAGTGCTAGGGCAGATACGCAGTATTTT. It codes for CSARADTQYF.

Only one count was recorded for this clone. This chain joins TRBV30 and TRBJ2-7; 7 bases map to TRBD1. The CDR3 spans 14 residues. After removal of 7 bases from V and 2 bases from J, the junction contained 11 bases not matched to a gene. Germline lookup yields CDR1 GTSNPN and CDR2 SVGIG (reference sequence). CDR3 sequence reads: CASTKPGTAYEQYF. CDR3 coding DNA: TGTGCCTCGACAAAACCCGGGACAGCCTACGAGCAGTACTTC.

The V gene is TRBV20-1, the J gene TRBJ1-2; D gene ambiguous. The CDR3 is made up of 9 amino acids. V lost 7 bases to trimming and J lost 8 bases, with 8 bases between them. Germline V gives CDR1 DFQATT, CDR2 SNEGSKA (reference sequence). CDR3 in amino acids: CSGQVGYTF. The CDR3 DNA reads TGCAGTGGGCAGGTGGGCTACACCTTC.

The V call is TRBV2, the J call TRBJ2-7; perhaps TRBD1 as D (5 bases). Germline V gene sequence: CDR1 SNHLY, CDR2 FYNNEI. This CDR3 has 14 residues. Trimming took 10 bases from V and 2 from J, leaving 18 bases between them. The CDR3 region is CATNEQVKTYEQYF. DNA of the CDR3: TGTGCCACCAATGAACAGGTCAAAACCTACGAGCAGTACTTC.

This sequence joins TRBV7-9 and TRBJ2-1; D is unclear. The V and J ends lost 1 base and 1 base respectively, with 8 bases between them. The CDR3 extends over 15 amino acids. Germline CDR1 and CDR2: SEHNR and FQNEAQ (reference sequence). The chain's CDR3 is CASSLDGVSYNEQFF. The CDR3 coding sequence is TGTGCCAGCAGCTTAGATGGTGTTTCCTACAATGAGCAGTTCTTC.

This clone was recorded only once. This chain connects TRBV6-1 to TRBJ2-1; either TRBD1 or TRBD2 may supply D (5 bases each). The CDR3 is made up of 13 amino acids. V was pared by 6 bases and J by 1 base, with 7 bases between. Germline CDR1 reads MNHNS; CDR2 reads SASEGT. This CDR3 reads CASRRGSYNEQFF. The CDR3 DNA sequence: TGTGCCAGCAGGAGGGGATCCTACAATGAGCAGTTCTTC.

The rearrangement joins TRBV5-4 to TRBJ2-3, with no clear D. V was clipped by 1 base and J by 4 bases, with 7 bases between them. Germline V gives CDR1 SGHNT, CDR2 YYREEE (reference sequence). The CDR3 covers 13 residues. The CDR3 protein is CASSLRFSDTQYF. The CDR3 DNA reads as TGTGCCAGCAGCTTGAGGTTTTCAGATACGCAGTATTTT.

The chain's CDR3 is CAWKGASYEQYF. CDR3 nucleotides: TGTGCCTGGAAGGGGGCCTCCTACGAGCAGTACTTC. The chain uses TRBV30 and TRBJ2-7; 7 bases line up with TRBD1. V shed 4 bases, J shed 0 bases, and the junction held 0 bases outside the gene matches. The CDR3 length is 12 residues. From germline, CDR1 is GTSNPN and CDR2 SVGIG (reference sequence).

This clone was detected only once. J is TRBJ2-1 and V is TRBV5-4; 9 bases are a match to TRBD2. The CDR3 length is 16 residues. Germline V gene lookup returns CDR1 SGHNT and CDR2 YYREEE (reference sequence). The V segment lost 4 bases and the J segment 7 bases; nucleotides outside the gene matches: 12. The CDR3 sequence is CASSRRPSGIMNEQFF. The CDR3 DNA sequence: TGTGCCAGCAGCCGCCGGCCTAGCGGGATTATGAATGAGCAGTTCTTC.

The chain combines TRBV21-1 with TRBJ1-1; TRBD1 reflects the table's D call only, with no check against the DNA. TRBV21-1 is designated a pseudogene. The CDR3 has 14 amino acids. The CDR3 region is CASSKDFEGAEAFF. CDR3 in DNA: TGTGCCAGCAGCAAAGATTTCGAAGGGGCTGAAGCTTTCTTT.

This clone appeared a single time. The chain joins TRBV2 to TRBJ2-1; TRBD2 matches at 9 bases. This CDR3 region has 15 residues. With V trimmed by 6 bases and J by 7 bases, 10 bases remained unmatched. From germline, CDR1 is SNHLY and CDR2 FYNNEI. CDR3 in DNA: TGTGCCAGCAGAGATAGCGGGAGAGTAGGGAATGAGCAGTTCTTC. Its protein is CASRDSGRVGNEQFF.

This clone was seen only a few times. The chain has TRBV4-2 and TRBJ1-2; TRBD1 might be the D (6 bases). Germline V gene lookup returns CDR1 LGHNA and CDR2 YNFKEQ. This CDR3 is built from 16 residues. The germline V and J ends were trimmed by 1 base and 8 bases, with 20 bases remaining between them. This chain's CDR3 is CASSQASGASSGGYTF. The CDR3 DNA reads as TGTGCCAGCAGCCAAGCCTCAGGGGCCTCTTCAGGAGGCTACACCTTC.

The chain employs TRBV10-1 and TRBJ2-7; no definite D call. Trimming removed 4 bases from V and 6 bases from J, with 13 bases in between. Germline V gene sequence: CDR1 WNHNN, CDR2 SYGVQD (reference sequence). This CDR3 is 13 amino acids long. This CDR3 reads CASSVLADGEQYF. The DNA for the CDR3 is TGCGCCAGCAGTGTGCTGGCCGACGGCGAGCAGTACTTC.